This TCR beta chain appears in the sequencing data of a study of human T cells and chemical hapten exposure. General study points: DPC sensitization left the count of TCRs above 1 in 1000 unchanged.

This clonotype was seen many times. Its antigen is unknown. The time point: patch test 1, 2 weeks after DPC sensitization. As for treatment: therapeutic diphenylcyclopropenone sensitization with weekly scalp DPC. TCRdb reprocessed the RACE reads via MiXCR and lists one record per CDR3 protein. The sample records 80,000 or so distinct CDR3 sequences, around 10% being singletons. The J segment lost 7 bases and the V segment lost 2 bases, leaving 3 bases of the junction unmatched. This CDR3 is built from 14 residues. Per the germline V gene, CDR1 is MNHEY and CDR2 is SMNVEV (reference sequence). This TCR was sampled from a woman between 50 and 59 years old with alopecia areata. Some clones in this sample may be carry-over from other donors' samples. Sequencing was performed on whole blood, taken in connection with sensitization to the hapten diphenylcyclopropenone (DPC). J is TRBJ2-2 and V is TRBV27, with 8 nucleotides matching TRBD2. DNA of the CDR3: TGTGCCAGCAGTTTAGCGGGAGGCATCGGGGAGCTGTTTTTT. This translates into CASSLAGGIGELFF.